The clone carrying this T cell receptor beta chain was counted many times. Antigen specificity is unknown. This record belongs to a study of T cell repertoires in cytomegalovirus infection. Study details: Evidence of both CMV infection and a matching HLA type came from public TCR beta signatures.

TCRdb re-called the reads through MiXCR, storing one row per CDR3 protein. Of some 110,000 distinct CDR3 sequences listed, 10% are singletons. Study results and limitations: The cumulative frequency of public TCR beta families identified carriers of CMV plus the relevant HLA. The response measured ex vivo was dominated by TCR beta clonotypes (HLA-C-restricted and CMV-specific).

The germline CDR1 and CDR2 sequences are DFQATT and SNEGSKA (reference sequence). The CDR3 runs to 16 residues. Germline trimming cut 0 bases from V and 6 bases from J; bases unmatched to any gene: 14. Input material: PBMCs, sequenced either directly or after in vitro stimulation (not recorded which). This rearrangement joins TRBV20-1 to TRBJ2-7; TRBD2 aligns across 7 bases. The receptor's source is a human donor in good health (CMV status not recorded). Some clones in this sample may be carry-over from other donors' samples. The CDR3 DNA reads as TGCAGTGCTAGAGATCCTACTAGCGAAAGTACGGGCGAGCAGTACTTC. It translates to CSARDPTSESTGEQYF.